This is a list of T cell receptor beta chains from one sample in a study of shared clonotypes between healthy human individuals. Some clones are missing from TCRdb's copy, which holds only in-frame ones; the method was immunoSEQ multiplex PCR. Here the sample spans about 330,000 clones, 74% being singletons. Material for sequencing was memory CD4+ T cells sorted from blood. The receptor source for this set is a man aged 25 to 45 in good health. CDR3s include the opening cysteine and the closing phenylalanine or tryptophan. The D gene is left open where the match is weak. Some rows have no size entry. The others give once, few or many, or a class for an expanded clone.

v_call: TRBV28; d_call: .; j_call: TRBJ2-2; clone_size: .; cdr3_nt: TGTGCCAGCAGTTTATATTCGGGAAACACCGGGGAGCTGTTTTTT; cdr3_aa: CASSLYSGNTGELFF
v_call: TRBV19; d_call: .; j_call: TRBJ1-1; clone_size: .; cdr3_nt: TGTGCCAGTAGTTTCGTTCGTAACACTGAAGCTTTCTTT; cdr3_aa: CASSFVRNTEAFF
v_call: TRBV5-1; d_call: TRBD2; j_call: TRBJ2-7; clone_size: once; cdr3_nt: TGCGCCAGCAGCTTGGCCACGCGGACTAGCGGGAGGAGCAACCCCCACGAGCAGTACTTC; cdr3_aa: CASSLATRTSGRSNPHEQYF
v_call: TRBV6-5; d_call: TRBD1; j_call: TRBJ2-7; clone_size: few; cdr3_nt: TGTGCCAGCAGTTACTCGGGGGACAGCGACGAGCAGTACTTC; cdr3_aa: CASSYSGDSDEQYF
v_call: TRBV18; d_call: .; j_call: TRBJ2-2; clone_size: .; cdr3_nt: TGTGCCAGCTCACCAGATGTCGTCAGGCTCCCCGGGGAGCTGTTTTTT; cdr3_aa: CASSPDVVRLPGELFF
v_call: TRBV9; d_call: TRBD2; j_call: TRBJ2-7; clone_size: .; cdr3_nt: TGTGCCAGCAGCCCCCGGGGTAGCGGGAGGGGCTACGAGCAGTACTTC; cdr3_aa: CASSPRGSGRGYEQYF
v_call: TRBV29-1; d_call: TRBD1; j_call: TRBJ1-1; clone_size: .; cdr3_nt: TGCAGCGTTGCCGGACAGGGAAACACTGAAGCTTTCTTT; cdr3_aa: CSVAGQGNTEAFF
v_call: TRBV6-5; d_call: TRBD1; j_call: TRBJ1-2; clone_size: few; cdr3_nt: TGTGCCAGCAGAGCACCGGGACAGGGGGCGGGTGGCTACACCTTC; cdr3_aa: CASRAPGQGAGGYTF
v_call: TRBV5-1; d_call: TRBD1; j_call: TRBJ1-6; clone_size: .; cdr3_nt: TGCGCCAGCAGCCCATCGGGACAGAAAAATTCACCCCTCCACTTT; cdr3_aa: CASSPSGQKNSPLHF
v_call: TRBV28; d_call: TRBD1; j_call: TRBJ1-2; clone_size: .; cdr3_nt: TGTGCCAGCAGTTTATTGGCAGGGACAGGTGGGGGCTACACCTTC; cdr3_aa: CASSLLAGTGGGYTF
v_call: TRBV9; d_call: .; j_call: TRBJ2-5; clone_size: .; cdr3_nt: TGTGCCAGCAGCCCGGCTATGCGGCCAGGGGAAGAGACCCAGTACTTC; cdr3_aa: CASSPAMRPGEETQYF
v_call: TRBV7-9; d_call: .; j_call: TRBJ2-5; clone_size: .; cdr3_nt: TGTGCCAGCAGCTTCGGAGCCCTCCAAGAGACCCAGTACTTC; cdr3_aa: CASSFGALQETQYF
v_call: TRBV10-3; d_call: .; j_call: TRBJ2-7; clone_size: .; cdr3_nt: TGTGCCATCAGAGACCGGGACCTAAGCTCCTACGAGCAGTACTTC; cdr3_aa: CAIRDRDLSSYEQYF
v_call: TRBV5-1; d_call: .; j_call: TRBJ1-1; clone_size: .; cdr3_nt: TGCGCCAGCAGCTTGGTCGGGGGTAATTTGAACACTGAAGCTTTCTTT; cdr3_aa: CASSLVGGNLNTEAFF
v_call: TRBV5-1; d_call: TRBD1; j_call: TRBJ1-1; clone_size: many; cdr3_nt: TGCGCCAGCAGTAACGACAGGGTCACTGAAGCTTTCTTT; cdr3_aa: CASSNDRVTEAFF
v_call: TRBV6-1; d_call: .; j_call: TRBJ2-2; clone_size: .; cdr3_nt: TGTGCCAGCAGGATAGCGCGCGGCACCGGGGAGCTGTTTTTT; cdr3_aa: CASRIARGTGELFF
v_call: TRBV18; d_call: .; j_call: TRBJ2-1; clone_size: .; cdr3_nt: TGTGCCAGCTCAACGAGGTGGGGTGAGCAGTTCTTC; cdr3_aa: CASSTRWGEQFF